Here is one T cell receptor beta chain with its context. Repertoires were generated with immunoSEQ multiplex PCR, while TCRdb's copy carries only in-frame clones and drops some. This sample has about 83,000 clones, with less than 90% found just once. This sample stems from a study of OX40 agonist ivuxolimab in advanced cancers. CDR1 and CDR2 (germline): MNHEY, SVGAGI. The CDR3 is 13 residues long. V dropped 6 bases and J dropped 1 base, with 9 bases sitting between them. Material: CD4+ or CD8+ T cells sorted from blood, obtained in a trial of the OX40 agonist ivuxolimab. The clonotype was recovered from an adult with an advanced solid tumor such as melanoma, head and neck, liver or kidney cancer. V and J are TRBV6-5 and TRBJ2-5, with D maybe TRBD1 (5 bases). The CDR3 sequence: CASRRQTQETQYF. The CDR3 DNA reads as TGTGCCAGCAGACGACAGACCCAAGAGACCCAGTACTTC.